The 14 T cell receptor beta chains below were found in one sample sequenced in a study of blood T cell repertoires in COVID-19. Clones were sequenced by immunoSEQ multiplex PCR, and TCRdb holds only the in-frame ones, with some missing. In the table there are approximately 75,000 clones, approximately 80% of which are singletons. Sequenced: peripheral blood. These receptors were obtained from a man aged 50-59 years with COVID-19, enrolled during active disease.

The chain combines TRBV24-1 with TRBJ2-2; 8 bases match TRBD2. Per the germline V gene, CDR1 is KGHDR and CDR2 is SFDVKD. This CDR3 is 15 amino acids long. J lost 2 bases, V lost 11 bases, and 9 bases had no gene match. CDR3 nucleotides: TGTGCCATCCAGGCTGCGGGAGGCAACACCGGGGAGCTGTTTTTT. Amino acids: CAIQAAGGNTGELFF.

The chain carries TRBV6-2 or TRBV6-3 and TRBJ2-7; 12 positions agree with TRBD1. Per the germline V gene, CDR1 is MNHEY and CDR2 is SVGEGT. J gave up 3 bases and V 0 bases, and 6 bases lay outside the gene matches. The CDR3 has 17 residues. The CDR3 DNA reads TGTGCCAGCAGTTACTCGTTGGGACAGGGGGCGAACTACGAGCAGTACTTC. This sequence encodes CASSYSLGQGANYEQYF.

The chain combines TRBV7-2 with TRBJ1-1; D not resolved. Trimming stripped 5 bases from V and 3 bases from J, with 13 bases between. CDR1 and CDR2 (germline): SGHTA, FQGNSA. This CDR3 contains 14 residues. The CDR3 sequence is CASSARVDHTEAFF. CDR3 in DNA: TGTGCCAGCAGCGCCCGAGTCGATCACACTGAAGCTTTCTTT.

The rearrangement uses TRBV6-2 or TRBV6-3 and TRBJ2-3; 7 bases fit TRBD2. This CDR3 is 14 amino acids long. The V gene end was trimmed by 2 bases and the J gene end by 6 bases; junction bases not matched to a gene: 5. The germline gives CDR1 MNHEY, CDR2 SVGEGT. The CDR3 region has the DNA TGTGCCAGCAGTTACGCGACTAGCTCGGATACGCAGTATTTT. Encoded protein: CASSYATSSDTQYF.

The rearrangement joins TRBV7-2 to TRBJ2-7, with TRBD2 matching 7 bases. Germline V gene sequence: CDR1 SGHTA, CDR2 FQGNSA. This CDR3 has 15 residues. J gave up 7 bases and V 5 bases, and 14 bases lay outside the gene matches. This chain's CDR3 is CASSPPGLPGSEQYF. CDR3 nucleotide sequence: TGTGCCAGCAGCCCACCGGGACTACCCGGGAGTGAGCAGTACTTC.

A few counts support this clone. The J gene is TRBJ1-4, the V gene TRBV6-5; 9 bases map to TRBD1. The CDR3 length is 14 residues. Germline CDR1 reads MNHEY; CDR2 reads SVGAGI. The trim removed 6 bases at V and 6 bases at J, leaving 5 bases unmatched. The CDR3 region has the DNA TGTGCCAGCAGCTCCAGGACAGGGGATGAAAAACTGTTTTTT. Its protein is CASSSRTGDEKLFF.

The CDR3 here is CASSPQVNYGYTF. The CDR3 coding sequence is TGTGCCAGCAGTCCCCAGGTGAACTATGGCTACACCTTC. The J gene is TRBJ1-2, the V gene TRBV12-3 or TRBV12-4; D uncertain. V lost 5 bases and J 2 bases, leaving 9 bases between the germline ends. CDR3 size: 13 residues.

This clone was seen just once. The rearrangement joins TRBV5-6 to TRBJ1-6; 9 nucleotides line up with TRBD1. The germline V gene encodes CDR1 SGHDT and CDR2 YYEEEE. V shed 2 bases, J shed 9 bases, and the junction held 6 bases outside the gene matches. The CDR3 runs to 15 residues. The CDR3 DNA is TGTGCCAGCAGCTTTTTAGGACAGGGGTTTTCACCCCTCCACTTT. This encodes CASSFLGQGFSPLHF. The full variable domain, its missing parts supplied by reference TRBV5-6 and TRBJ1-6, is DAGVTQSPTHLIKTRGQQVTLRCSPKSGHDTVSWYQQALGQGPQFIFQYYEEEERQRGNFPDRFSGHQFPNYSSELNVNALLLGDSALYLCASSFLGQGFSPLHFGNGTRLTVT.

This clone appeared many times. This rearrangement joins TRBV6-5 to TRBJ2-3; 9 bases line up with TRBD2. Germline V gives CDR1 MNHEY, CDR2 SVGAGI. The CDR3 has 15 amino acids. V lost 8 bases, J lost 1 base, and 7 bases stayed unmatched. The CDR3 loop is CASSPIAGGTDTQYF. The CDR3 coding sequence is TGTGCCAGCTCCCCGATAGCGGGAGGCACAGATACGCAGTATTTT.

The J gene is TRBJ2-1, the V gene TRBV7-2, with 7 nucleotides matching TRBD2. The CDR3 sequence is 15 residues long. After removal of 5 bases from V and 7 bases from J, the junction contained 11 bases not matched to a gene. CDR1 is SGHTA and CDR2 is FQGNSA in the germline V gene. CDR3 DNA: TGTGCCAGCAGCCTAGAGGCGTCTAGCGGAAATGAGCAGTTCTTC. This gives the protein CASSLEASSGNEQFF.

This CDR3 reads CASSVEPRAGTEAFF. CDR3 in DNA: TGTGCCAGCAGCGTAGAACCCAGGGCTGGCACTGAAGCTTTCTTT. J is TRBJ1-1 and V is TRBV9; possible D gene TRBD1, 5 bases. Germline V gives CDR1 SGDLS, CDR2 YYNGEE. The CDR3 spans 15 residues. V gave up 0 bases and J gave up 4 bases, with 13 bases separating them.

CDR3 sequence (DNA): TGTGCCAGCAGTTCCGTTAGCAATCAGCCCCAGCATTTT. Translating it yields CASSSVSNQPQHF. The chain carries TRBV6-5 and TRBJ1-5; no definite D call. Per the germline V gene, CDR1 is MNHEY and CDR2 is SVGAGI. The CDR3 spans 13 residues. Trimming shortened V by 4 bases and J by 0 bases, and 4 bases separated the two germline ends.

V gene TRBV6-2 or TRBV6-3 combines with J gene TRBJ2-7; D perhaps matches TRBD1 (5 bases). The ends were cut back, 0 bases at V and 2 bases at J, with 11 bases in the middle. The CDR3 consists of 15 residues. Germline CDR1 MNHEY, CDR2 SVGEGT. CDR3 residues: CASSYSGHNTYEQYF. The DNA of the CDR3 is TGTGCCAGCAGTTACTCGGGGCACAACACCTACGAGCAGTACTTC.

The chain employs TRBV3-1 (or the pseudogene TRBV3-2) and TRBJ2-3; D unclear. Trimming stripped 0 bases from V and 7 bases from J, with 8 bases between. CDR1 and CDR2 (germline): LGHDT, YNNKEL (reference sequence). The CDR3 is 13 amino acids. Here the CDR3 reads CASSQDSANTQYF. The CDR3 nucleotides are TGTGCCAGCAGCCAAGACAGCGCGAATACGCAGTATTTT.